These T cell receptor beta chains were read from a single sample in a study of beta chain features in type 1 diabetes. Clones were read by immunoSEQ multiplex PCR, and TCRdb kept only the in-frame ones, dropping some. The table lists 120,000 to 150,000 clones, less than 11% of them singletons, with 1.3% in the top ten. The specimen was naive CD4+ T cells from blood. The receptors were gathered from a man younger than 30 in good health. CDR3s include the opening cysteine and the closing phenylalanine or tryptophan. D genes are given only for firm matches. A clone size is listed for some rows: how often the clone was seen (once, few, many), or a class if it is expanded.

D	V	size	J	DNA	CDR3
NA	TRBV7-9	NA	TRBJ2-2	TGTGCCAGCAGCTTATGGGGAGCCGGGGAGCTGTTTTTT	CASSLWGAGELFF
NA	TRBV7-9	many	TRBJ1-2	TGTGCCAGCAGCTTGGCAGATTATGGCTACACCTTC	CASSLADYGYTF
TRBD1	TRBV9	few	TRBJ2-7	TGTGCCAGCAGCGGGGTGGGACAGGGGTACGAGCAGTACTTC	CASSGVGQGYEQYF
NA	TRBV28	NA	TRBJ2-7	TGTGCCAGCAGTCGATCAGGGGCCCCCTTAAAGGACGAGCAGTACTTC	CASSRSGAPLKDEQYF
TRBD2	TRBV2	many	TRBJ2-1	TGTGCCAGCAGTGCCCTAGCGGGGCGCGCGGAGCAGTTCTTC	CASSALAGRAEQFF
TRBD2	TRBV11-3	NA	TRBJ2-1	TGTGCCAGCAGCGGTCGTCGACTAGCGGGGGGCCTCTACAATGAGCAGTTCTTC	CASSGRRLAGGLYNEQFF
TRBD1	TRBV27	few	TRBJ2-3	TGTGCCAGCAGGGGGACAGGGAGAGATACGCAGTATTTT	CASRGTGRDTQYF
NA	TRBV7-9	NA	TRBJ2-7	TGTGCCAGCAGCCCAAACCGTGGAGCATACGAGCAGTACTTC	CASSPNRGAYEQYF
NA	TRBV5-1	NA	TRBJ2-7	TGCGCCAGCAGCACGGACAGCATCCCCTACGAGCAGTACTTC	CASSTDSIPYEQYF
TRBD2	TRBV30	many	TRBJ2-5	TGTGCCTTAATAGCGGGGTCGGAGACCCAGTACTTC	CALIAGSETQYF
TRBD1	TRBV12-5	NA	TRBJ1-2	TGTGCTAGTGGTTTGGCCCATACTTCTACAGGGGGCCTGAAAGGCTACACCTTC	CASGLAHTSTGGLKGYTF
TRBD1	TRBV2	few	TRBJ2-7	TGTGCCAGCAGTGTCTCCGGGACAGGGCTCTCCTACGAGCAGTACTTC	CASSVSGTGLSYEQYF
TRBD1	TRBV7-8	NA	TRBJ2-5	TGTGCCAGCAGCCGTGGACAGGGTGGGATGTACCAAGAGACCCAGTACTTC	CASSRGQGGMYQETQYF
NA	TRBV29-1	many	TRBJ1-4	TGCAGCGTTGTCCTACACCCGGGGGAAAAACTGTTTTTT	CSVVLHPGEKLFF
TRBD1	TRBV18	NA	TRBJ1-4	TGTGCCAGCTCACCACAGTTGGGACAGACGAATGAAAAACTGTTTTTT	CASSPQLGQTNEKLFF
NA	TRBV7-2	NA	TRBJ2-1	TGTGCCAGCAGCTTAGCCGTGGGGGGGCACAATGAGCAGTTCTTC	CASSLAVGGHNEQFF
TRBD2	TRBV7-2	NA	TRBJ2-7	TGTGCCAGCAGCCCGAGCGGGGGACTTACAAGCCAGTACTTC	CASSPSGGLTSQYF
TRBD2	TRBV11-3	few	TRBJ2-1	TGTGCCAGCAGCCTACTAGCGACCTACAATGAGCAGTTCTTC	CASSLLATYNEQFF
NA	TRBV7-2	few	TRBJ1-4	TGTGCCAGCAGCTCAGGACAGTGGTCTAATGAAAAACTGTTTTTT	CASSSGQWSNEKLFF
NA	TRBV9	few	TRBJ2-2	TGTGCCAGCAGCGTAGCCCAGAACACCGGGGAGCTGTTTTTT	CASSVAQNTGELFF
TRBD1	TRBV13	NA	TRBJ2-5	TGTGCCAGCAGGGGGAGAGGGGGCAGGGAGACCCAGTACTTC	CASRGRGGRETQYF
NA	TRBV29-1	many	TRBJ2-7	TGCAGCGTTGGAACCCGGGGTAGCTCCTACGAGCAGTACTTC	CSVGTRGSSYEQYF
NA	TRBV6-5	few	TRBJ2-7	TGTGCCAGCAGTTACGGGGCGGAACCCTACGAGCAGTACTTC	CASSYGAEPYEQYF
TRBD1	TRBV5-4	NA	TRBJ2-7	TGTGCCAGCAGCTGGGACAGGGCCTACGAGCAGTACTTC	CASSWDRAYEQYF
NA	TRBV6-5	NA	TRBJ1-1	TGTGCCAGCAGTTACGCAGGGAGGAGTACTGAAGCTTTCTTT	CASSYAGRSTEAFF
NA	TRBV7-2	few	TRBJ1-5	TGTGCCAGCAGCTTACTTCCGGGAGTGAGGCAGCCCCAGCATTTT	CASSLLPGVRQPQHF
NA	TRBV21-1	NA	TRBJ2-7	TGTGCCAGCAGCATAGCCGACAGGGACGACGAGCAGTACTTC	CASSIADRDDEQYF
NA	TRBV30	NA	TRBJ1-4	TGTGCCTGGAGTAGACAAAATAATGAAAAACTGTTTTTT	CAWSRQNNEKLFF
TRBD1	TRBV29-1	few	TRBJ1-1	TGCAGCGTAAACAGGGGGAACACTGAAGCTTTCTTT	CSVNRGNTEAFF
TRBD1	TRBV5-1	few	TRBJ2-2	TGCGCCAGCAGCTTGGATCAGGGGGACACCGGGGAGCTGTTTTTT	CASSLDQGDTGELFF
TRBD2	TRBV19	few	TRBJ2-3	TGTGCCAGTAGAGGGACTAGCGCCAGCACAGATACGCAGTATTTT	CASRGTSASTDTQYF
NA	TRBV11-3	few	TRBJ1-1	TGTGCCAGCAGCTTAGATGGAACAGGAAAATTTGAAGCTTTCTTT	CASSLDGTGKFEAFF
NA	TRBV5-1	NA	TRBJ1-2	TGCGCCAGCAGGCCGACAGTGAACTATGGCTACACCTTC	CASRPTVNYGYTF
NA	TRBV7-9	few	TRBJ1-2	TGTGCCAGCAGCCCCCTAAGCTATGGCTACACCTTC	CASSPLSYGYTF
NA	TRBV9	NA	TRBJ2-5	TGTGCCAGCAGCGGTGCCGCGGAGACCCAGTACTTC	CASSGAAETQYF
NA	TRBV30	NA	TRBJ1-1	TGTGCCTGGAGTCCACTGGGCCCTCGGAACACTGAAGCTTTCTTT	CAWSPLGPRNTEAFF
TRBD2	TRBV5-6	few	TRBJ2-5	TGTGCCAGCAGCCGGCAGCGGGGGGCCCAAGAGACCCAGTACTTC	CASSRQRGAQETQYF
NA	TRBV2	few	TRBJ2-7	TGTGCCAGCAGCCACGGGGTTGGCGAGCAGTACTTC	CASSHGVGEQYF
TRBD2	TRBV28	NA	TRBJ2-1	TGTGCCAGCAGTATCACATTTTGGGCGGGGGATTCCTACAATGAGCAGTTCTTC	CASSITFWAGDSYNEQFF
TRBD1	TRBV6-5	NA	TRBJ1-4	TGTGCCAGCAGTTACGCCCGGACAGGGCCGAAACTGTTTTTT	CASSYARTGPKLFF
TRBD1	TRBV6-4	NA	TRBJ1-2	TGTGCCAGCAGTACGTCCGGGACAGGGGGCGGTGGCTACACCTTC	CASSTSGTGGGGYTF
TRBD2	TRBV5-4	NA	TRBJ2-1	TGTGCCAGCAGCAAAGCGCTAGCACTAGCGGGGTCGAGCTCCTACAATGAGCAGTTCTTC	CASSKALALAGSSSYNEQFF
TRBD1	TRBV5-1	few	TRBJ2-1	TGCGCGCGGTCCGGGACAGGGGGCAATGAGCAGTTCTTC	CARSGTGGNEQFF
NA	TRBV7-2	NA	TRBJ1-2	TGTGCCAGCAGCGCCCTCGGAGACTATGGCTACACCTTC	CASSALGDYGYTF
NA	TRBV5-1	few	TRBJ1-2	TGCGCCAGCAGCGGGGGCGGCTATGGCTACACCTTC	CASSGGGYGYTF
TRBD1	TRBV5-1	few	TRBJ1-5	TGCGCCAGCAGCTGGACAGGGGGCGAACCCCAGCATTTT	CASSWTGGEPQHF
TRBD2	TRBV7-2	many	TRBJ2-1	TGTGCCAGCAGCGCACTAGCGGGGAGTGAGCAGTTCTTC	CASSALAGSEQFF
NA	TRBV29-1	few	TRBJ1-1	TGCAGCGTTCTAACAGGGTGGAAGAACACTGAAGCTTTCTTT	CSVLTGWKNTEAFF
TRBD1	TRBV4-1	NA	TRBJ1-2	TGCGCCAGCAGCCAAGATCGGCGGGGAGTTTACAGGGGCTATGGCTACACCTTC	CASSQDRRGVYRGYGYTF